The TCR beta chain under discussion was sequenced for a study of cytomegalovirus exposure and HLA in healthy donors. Whole-study results and caveats: Analysis performed later showed TCR beta chains linked to HLA being more clonally expanded than equally common others.

Among the donors, all were healthy bone marrow donors. With regard to this clone: Its antigen remains unknown.

The PCR was carried out with 60 Vbeta primers and 13 Jbeta primers. Clones were sequenced by immunoSEQ multiplex PCR, and TCRdb holds only the in-frame ones, with some missing. The sample holds 150,000 to 200,000 clones, less than 90% seen once. The junction had 11 bases not matched to a gene; V was cut back by 3 bases and J by 0 bases. Germline V gene data show CDR1 as ENHRY and CDR2 as SYGVKD. The CDR3 length is 18 residues. The chain uses TRBV10-3 and TRBJ1-3; 7 positions match TRBD1. The clonotype originates from a boy younger than 18 in good health and CMV-seronegative. Sequences were obtained from PBMCs. This chain's CDR3 is CAISEIGRGTSSGNTIYF. CDR3 bases: TGTGCCATCAGTGAAATTGGCAGGGGGACGAGCTCTGGAAACACCATATATTTT.